The subject of this entry is one TCR beta chain. Trimming left V 4 bases short and J 1 base short, with 11 bases between. The germline V gene has CDR1 DFQATT and CDR2 SNEGSKA (reference sequence). This CDR3 comprises 14 residues. The record originates from a study of CD8 T cells in Susac syndrome. cDNA came from about 0.5 to 1 ug RNA primed by random hexamers. By means of immunoSEQ multiplex PCR, TCR beta CDR3 spanning 54 Vbeta and 13 Jbeta underwent amplification. Via MiXCR, TCRdb re-called the immunoSEQ multiplex PCR reads, giving one row per CDR3 protein. The sample lists about 120,000 distinct CDR3 sequences; 85% to 95% were seen once. TCR beta from blood CD8+ and CD4+ T cells was sequenced. Matching for age and sex applied to the controls, who were healthy donors.

Sequencing input: CD8+ T cells from PBMCs. J is TRBJ2-1 and V is TRBV20-1; D remains ambiguous. This TCR derives from a human donor in good health. CDR3 loop: CSATKLVSYNEQFF. The CDR3 DNA is TGCAGTGCTACGAAGCTAGTATCCTACAATGAGCAGTTCTTC.